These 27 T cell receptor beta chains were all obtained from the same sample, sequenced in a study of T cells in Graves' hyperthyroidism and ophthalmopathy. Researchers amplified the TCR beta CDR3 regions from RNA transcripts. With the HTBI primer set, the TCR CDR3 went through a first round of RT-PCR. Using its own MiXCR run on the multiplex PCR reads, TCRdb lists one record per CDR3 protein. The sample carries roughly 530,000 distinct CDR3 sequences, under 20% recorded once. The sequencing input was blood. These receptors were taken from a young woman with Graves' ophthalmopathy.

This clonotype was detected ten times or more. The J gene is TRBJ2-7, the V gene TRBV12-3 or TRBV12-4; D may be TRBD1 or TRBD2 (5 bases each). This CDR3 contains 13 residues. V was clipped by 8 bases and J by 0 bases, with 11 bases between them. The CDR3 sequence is CASCPGASYEQYF. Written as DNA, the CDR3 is TGTGCCAGCTGCCCCGGGGCCTCCTACGAGCAGTACTTC.

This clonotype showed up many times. CDR3 protein: CASSYSLGQGPTDTQYF. DNA of the CDR3: TGTGCCAGCAGTTACTCGTTGGGACAAGGGCCCACAGATACGCAGTATTTT. The chain recombines TRBV6-2 or TRBV6-3 with TRBJ2-3, with D tentatively TRBD1 (6 bases). From germline, CDR1 is MNHEY and CDR2 SVGEGT. V was pared by 0 bases and J by 2 bases, with 15 bases between. The CDR3 consists of 17 residues.

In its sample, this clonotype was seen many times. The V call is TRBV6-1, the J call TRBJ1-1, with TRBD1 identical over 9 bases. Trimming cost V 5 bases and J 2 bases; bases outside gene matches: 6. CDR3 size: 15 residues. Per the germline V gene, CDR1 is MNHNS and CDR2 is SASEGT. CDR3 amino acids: CASSPRDRVNTEAFF. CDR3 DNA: TGTGCCAGCAGTCCCCGGGACAGGGTAAACACTGAAGCTTTCTTT.

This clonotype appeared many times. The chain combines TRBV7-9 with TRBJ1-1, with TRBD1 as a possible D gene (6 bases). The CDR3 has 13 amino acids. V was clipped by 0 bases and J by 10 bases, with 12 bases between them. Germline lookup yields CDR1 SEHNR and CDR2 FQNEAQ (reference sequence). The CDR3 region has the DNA TGTGCCAGCAGCTTAGCCACAGGGCGCGGAGCTTTCTTT. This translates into CASSLATGRGAFF.

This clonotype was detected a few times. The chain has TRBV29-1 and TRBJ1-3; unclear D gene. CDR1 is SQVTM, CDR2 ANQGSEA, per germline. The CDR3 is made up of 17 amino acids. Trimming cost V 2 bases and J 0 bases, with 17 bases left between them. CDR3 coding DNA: TGCAGCGTTGAATCGGCGGGCGCATCCCTCTCTGGAAACACCATATATTTT. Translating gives CSVESAGASLSGNTIYF.

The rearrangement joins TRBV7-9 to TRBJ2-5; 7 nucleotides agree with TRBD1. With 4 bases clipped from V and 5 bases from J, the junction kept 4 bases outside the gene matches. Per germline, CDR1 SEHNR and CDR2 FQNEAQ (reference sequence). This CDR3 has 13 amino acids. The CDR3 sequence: CASSSGTAETQYF. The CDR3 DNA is TGTGCCAGCAGCTCCGGGACAGCTGAGACCCAGTACTTC.

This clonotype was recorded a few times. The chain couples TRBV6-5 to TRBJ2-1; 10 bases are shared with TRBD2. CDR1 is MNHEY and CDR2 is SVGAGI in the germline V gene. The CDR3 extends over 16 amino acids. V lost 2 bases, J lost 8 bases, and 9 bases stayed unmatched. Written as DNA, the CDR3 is TGTGCCAGCAGTTACGCAGGGGAAGCGGGGGGGTATGAGCAGTTCTTC. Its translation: CASSYAGEAGGYEQFF.

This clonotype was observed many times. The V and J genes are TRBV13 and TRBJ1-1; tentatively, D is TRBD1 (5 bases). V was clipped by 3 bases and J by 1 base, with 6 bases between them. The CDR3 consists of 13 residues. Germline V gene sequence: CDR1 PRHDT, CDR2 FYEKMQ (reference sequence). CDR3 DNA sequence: TGTGCCAGCAGCTTTGGGGCGAACACTGAAGCTTTCTTT. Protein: CASSFGANTEAFF. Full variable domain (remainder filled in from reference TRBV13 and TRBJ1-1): AAGVIQSPRHLIKEKRETATLKCYPIPRHDTVYWYQQGPGQDPQFLISFYEKMQSDKGSIPDRFSAQQFSDYHSELNMSSLELGDSALYFCASSFGANTEAFFGQGTRLTVV.

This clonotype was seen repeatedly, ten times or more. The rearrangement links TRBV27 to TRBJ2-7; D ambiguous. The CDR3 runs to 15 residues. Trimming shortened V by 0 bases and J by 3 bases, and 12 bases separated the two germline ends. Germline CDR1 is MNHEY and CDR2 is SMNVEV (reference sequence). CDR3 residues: CASSLSGPEGYEQYF. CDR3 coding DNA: TGTGCCAGCAGTTTATCAGGACCCGAAGGCTACGAGCAGTACTTC.

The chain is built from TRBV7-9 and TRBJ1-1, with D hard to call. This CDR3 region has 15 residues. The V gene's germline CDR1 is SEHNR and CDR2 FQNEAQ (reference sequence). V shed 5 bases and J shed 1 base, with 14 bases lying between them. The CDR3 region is CASSPPEAANTEAFF. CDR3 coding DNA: TGTGCCAGCAGCCCCCCCGAGGCCGCGAACACTGAAGCTTTCTTT.

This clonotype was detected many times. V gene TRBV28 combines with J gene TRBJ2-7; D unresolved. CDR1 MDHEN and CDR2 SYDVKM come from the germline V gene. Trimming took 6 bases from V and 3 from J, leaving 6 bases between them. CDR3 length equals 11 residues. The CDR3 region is CASRKHYEQYF. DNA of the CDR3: TGTGCCAGCAGGAAACACTACGAGCAGTACTTC.

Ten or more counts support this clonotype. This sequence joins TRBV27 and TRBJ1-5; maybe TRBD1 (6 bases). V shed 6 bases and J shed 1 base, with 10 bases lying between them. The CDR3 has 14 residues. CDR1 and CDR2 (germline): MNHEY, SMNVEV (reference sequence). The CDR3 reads CASRLTGSNQPQHF. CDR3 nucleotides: TGTGCCAGCAGACTTACAGGGAGCAATCAGCCCCAGCATTTT.

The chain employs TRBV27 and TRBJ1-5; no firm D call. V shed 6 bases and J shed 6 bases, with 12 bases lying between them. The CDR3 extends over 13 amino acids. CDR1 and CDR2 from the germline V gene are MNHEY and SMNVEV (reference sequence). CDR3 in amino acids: CASSPSGPQPQHF. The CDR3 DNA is TGTGCCAGCAGCCCCTCTGGGCCTCAGCCCCAGCATTTT.

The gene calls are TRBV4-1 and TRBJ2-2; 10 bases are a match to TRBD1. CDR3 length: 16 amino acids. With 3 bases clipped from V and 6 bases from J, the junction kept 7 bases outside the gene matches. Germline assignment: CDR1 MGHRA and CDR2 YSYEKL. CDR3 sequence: CASSQGTGAGSGELFF. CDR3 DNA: TGCGCCAGCAGCCAGGGGACAGGGGCGGGGTCCGGGGAGCTGTTTTTT.

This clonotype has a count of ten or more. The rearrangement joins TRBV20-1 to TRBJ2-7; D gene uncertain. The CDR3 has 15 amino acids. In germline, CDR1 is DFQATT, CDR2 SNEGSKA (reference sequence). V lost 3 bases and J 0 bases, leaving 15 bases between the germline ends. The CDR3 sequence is CSARETSDNSYEQYF. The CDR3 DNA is TGCAGTGCTAGGGAAACCTCCGACAACTCCTACGAGCAGTACTTC.

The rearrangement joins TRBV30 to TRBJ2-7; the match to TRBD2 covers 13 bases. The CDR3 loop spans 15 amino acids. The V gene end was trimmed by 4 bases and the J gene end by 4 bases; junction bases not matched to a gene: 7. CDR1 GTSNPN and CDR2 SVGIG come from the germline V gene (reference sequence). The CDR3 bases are TGTGCCTGGAAATGGGGGACTAGCGGGACATACGAGCAGTACTTC. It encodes CAWKWGTSGTYEQYF.

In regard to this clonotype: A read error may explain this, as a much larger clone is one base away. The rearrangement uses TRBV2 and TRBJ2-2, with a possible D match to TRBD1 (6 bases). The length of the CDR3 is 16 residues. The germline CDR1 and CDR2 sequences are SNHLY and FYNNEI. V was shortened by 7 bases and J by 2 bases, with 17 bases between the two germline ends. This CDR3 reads CASTQRSGANTGELFF. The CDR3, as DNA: TGTGCCAGCACCCAAAGGTCAGGGGCCAACACCGGGGAGCTGTTTTTT.

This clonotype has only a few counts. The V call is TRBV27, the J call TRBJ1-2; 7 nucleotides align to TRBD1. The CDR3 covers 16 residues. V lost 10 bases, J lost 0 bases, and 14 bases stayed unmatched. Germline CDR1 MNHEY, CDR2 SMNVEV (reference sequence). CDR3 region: CATWGGQPISNYGYTF. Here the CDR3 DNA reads TGTGCCACCTGGGGGGGACAGCCCATTTCTAACTATGGCTACACCTTC.

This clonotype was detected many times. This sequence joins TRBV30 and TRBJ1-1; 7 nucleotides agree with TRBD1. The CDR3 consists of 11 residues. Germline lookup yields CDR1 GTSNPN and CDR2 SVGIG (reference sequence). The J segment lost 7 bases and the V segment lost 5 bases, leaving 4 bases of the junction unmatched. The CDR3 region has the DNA TGTGCCTGGGTTCGGACAGGTGAAGCTTTCTTT. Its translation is CAWVRTGEAFF.

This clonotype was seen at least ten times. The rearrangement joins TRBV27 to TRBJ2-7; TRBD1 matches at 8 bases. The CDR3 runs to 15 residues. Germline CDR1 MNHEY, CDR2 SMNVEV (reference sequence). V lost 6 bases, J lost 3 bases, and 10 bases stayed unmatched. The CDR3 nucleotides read TGTGCCAGCAGCTTAACAGGGGGATTACGCTACGAGCAGTACTTC. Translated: CASSLTGGLRYEQYF.

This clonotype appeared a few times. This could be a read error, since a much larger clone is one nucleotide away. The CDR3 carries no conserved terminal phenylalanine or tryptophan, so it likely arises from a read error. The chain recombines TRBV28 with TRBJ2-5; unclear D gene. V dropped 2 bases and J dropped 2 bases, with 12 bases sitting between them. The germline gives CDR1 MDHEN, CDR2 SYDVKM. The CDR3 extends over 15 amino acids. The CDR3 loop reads CASSLGSGYQETQYL. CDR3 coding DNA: TGTGCCAGCAGTTTAGGGTCCGGGTATCAAGAGACCCAGTACCTC.

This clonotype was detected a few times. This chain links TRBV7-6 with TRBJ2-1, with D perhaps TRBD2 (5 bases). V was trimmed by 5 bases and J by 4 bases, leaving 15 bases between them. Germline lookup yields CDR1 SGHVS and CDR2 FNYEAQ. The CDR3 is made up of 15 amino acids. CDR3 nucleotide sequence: TGTGCCAGCAGCCCGGGGAGTTCCGGGTACAATGAGCAGTTCTTC. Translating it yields CASSPGSSGYNEQFF.

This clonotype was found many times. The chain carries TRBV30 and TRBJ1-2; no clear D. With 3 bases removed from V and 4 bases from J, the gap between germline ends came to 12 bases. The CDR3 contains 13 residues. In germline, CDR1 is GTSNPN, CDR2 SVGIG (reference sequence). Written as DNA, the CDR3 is TGTGCCTGGAGCGATGAAGGGATCTATGGCTACACCTTC. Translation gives CAWSDEGIYGYTF.

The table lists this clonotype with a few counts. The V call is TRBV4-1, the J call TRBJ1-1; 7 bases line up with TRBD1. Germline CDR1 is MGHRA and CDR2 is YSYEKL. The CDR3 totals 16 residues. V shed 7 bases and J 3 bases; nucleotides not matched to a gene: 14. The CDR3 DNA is TGCGCCAGCACCCTAGGCGAGGGCAGGGGGTACACTGAAGCTTTCTTT. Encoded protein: CASTLGEGRGYTEAFF.

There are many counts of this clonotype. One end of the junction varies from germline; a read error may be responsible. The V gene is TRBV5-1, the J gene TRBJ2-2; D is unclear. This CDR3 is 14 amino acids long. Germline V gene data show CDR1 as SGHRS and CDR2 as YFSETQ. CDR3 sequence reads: CASSLEGNTGELFF. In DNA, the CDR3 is TGTGCCAGCAGCTTAGAAGGGAACACCGGGGAGCTGTTTTTT.

In DNA, the CDR3 is TGTGCCTGGCGGGGGTCCCCTAACTATGGCTACACCTTC. Its translation: CAWRGSPNYGYTF. The chain has TRBV30 and TRBJ1-2, with a possible D match to TRBD1 (5 bases). Trimming took off 5 bases at V and 0 bases at J, with 10 bases between the two ends. The CDR3 is made up of 13 amino acids. Germline values: CDR1 GTSNPN, CDR2 SVGIG (reference sequence).

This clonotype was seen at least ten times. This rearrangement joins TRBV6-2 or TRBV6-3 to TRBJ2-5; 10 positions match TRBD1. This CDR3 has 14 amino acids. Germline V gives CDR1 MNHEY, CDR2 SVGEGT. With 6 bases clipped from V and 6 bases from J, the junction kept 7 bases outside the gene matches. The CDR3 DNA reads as TGTGCCAGCAGCTGGGGACAGGGGAGAAAGACCCAGTACTTC. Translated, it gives CASSWGQGRKTQYF.